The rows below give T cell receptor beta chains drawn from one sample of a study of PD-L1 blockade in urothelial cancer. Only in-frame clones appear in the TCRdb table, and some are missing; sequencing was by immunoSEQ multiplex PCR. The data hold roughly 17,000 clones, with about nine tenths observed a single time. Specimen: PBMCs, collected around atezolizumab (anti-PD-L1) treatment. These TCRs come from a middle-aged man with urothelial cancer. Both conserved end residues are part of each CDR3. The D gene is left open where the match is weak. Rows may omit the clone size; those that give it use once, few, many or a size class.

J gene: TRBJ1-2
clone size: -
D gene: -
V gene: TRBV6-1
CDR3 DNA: TGTGCCAGCGCCGGGAAGTACGGTAACTATGGCTACACCTTC
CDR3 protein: CASAGKYGNYGYTF

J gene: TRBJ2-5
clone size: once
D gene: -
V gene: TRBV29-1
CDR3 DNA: TGCAGCGTTGAAGGACTCGAGGGCCTTCCAGAGACCCAGTACTTC
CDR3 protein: CSVEGLEGLPETQYF

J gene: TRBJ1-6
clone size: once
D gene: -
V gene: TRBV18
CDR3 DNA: TGTGCCAGCTCACCTAGGACTGTCGATAATTCACCCCTCCACTTT
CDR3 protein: CASSPRTVDNSPLHF

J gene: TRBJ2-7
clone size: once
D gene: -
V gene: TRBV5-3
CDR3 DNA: TGTGCCAGAAGCTTGGTTCAGGCGTCCTACGAGCAGTACTTC
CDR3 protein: CARSLVQASYEQYF

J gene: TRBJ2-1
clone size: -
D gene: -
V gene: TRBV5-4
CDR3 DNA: TGTGCCAGCAGTCATCAGGGAAACTCCTACAATGAGCAGTTCTTC
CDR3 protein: CASSHQGNSYNEQFF

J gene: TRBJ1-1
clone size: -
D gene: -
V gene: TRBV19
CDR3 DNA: TGTGCCAGTAGTATGGACACCGACACTGAAGCTTTCTTT
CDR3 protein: CASSMDTDTEAFF

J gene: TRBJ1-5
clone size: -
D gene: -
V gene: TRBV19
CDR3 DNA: TGTGCCAGTAGTATGAAGTCAGGGGTATATCAGCCCCAGCATTTT
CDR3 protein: CASSMKSGVYQPQHF

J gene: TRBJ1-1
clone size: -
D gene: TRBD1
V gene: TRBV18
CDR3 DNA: TGTGCCAGCTCACGGGACAGGGGGCTGGACACTGAAGCTTTCTTT
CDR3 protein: CASSRDRGLDTEAFF

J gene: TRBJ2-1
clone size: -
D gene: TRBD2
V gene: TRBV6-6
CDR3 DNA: TGTGCCAGCAGTCGACTAGCGGGAGGAAATGAGCAGTTCTTC
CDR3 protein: CASSRLAGGNEQFF

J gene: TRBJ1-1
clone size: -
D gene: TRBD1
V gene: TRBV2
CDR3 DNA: TGTGCCAGCAGTGAAGCTCGACAGGGTGAAGCTTTCTTT
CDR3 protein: CASSEARQGEAFF

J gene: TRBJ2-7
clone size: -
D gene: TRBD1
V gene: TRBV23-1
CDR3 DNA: TGCGCCAGCAGTCATACAGGGGGAACCTACGAGCAGTACTTC
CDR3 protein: CASSHTGGTYEQYF

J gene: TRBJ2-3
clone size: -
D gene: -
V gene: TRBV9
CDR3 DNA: TGTGCCAGCAGCCTCGGAGCCTTGGGCACAGATACGCAGTATTTT
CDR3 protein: CASSLGALGTDTQYF

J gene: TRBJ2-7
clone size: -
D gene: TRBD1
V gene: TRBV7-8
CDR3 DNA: TGTGCCAGCAGCCACATGACAGGGCGAAACTCCTACGAGCAGTACTTC
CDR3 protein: CASSHMTGRNSYEQYF

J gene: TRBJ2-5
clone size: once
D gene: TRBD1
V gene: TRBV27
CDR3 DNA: TGTGCCAGCAGTCCCACAGGACAGGGGCTTAATTGGGGGGAGACCCAGTACTTC
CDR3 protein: CASSPTGQGLNWGETQYF

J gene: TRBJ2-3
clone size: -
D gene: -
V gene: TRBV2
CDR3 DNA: TGTGCCACCCTGGGGGCAGGACGCACAGATACGCAGTATTTT
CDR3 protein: CATLGAGRTDTQYF

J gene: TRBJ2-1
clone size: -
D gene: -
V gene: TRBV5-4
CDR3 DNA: TGTGCCAGCAGCTTGGGGGGGGAGAATGAGCAGTTCTTC
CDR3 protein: CASSLGGENEQFF